The sequence of this T cell receptor (beta chain) was determined in a study of T cell repertoires in cytomegalovirus infection (dated by TCRdb to between 2018 and 2021). For the study in its entirety: The peptide stimulations were aimed at well-studied HLA-B-restricted epitopes as well as recently identified HLA-C-restricted CMV epitopes, whose presentation resists viral immunomodulation. The HLA type of each donor mattered for the analysis, because public TCR beta signatures pointed to carriage of CMV infection along with the matching HLA type.

General study outcomes and caveats: In both this cohort and an independent roughly 360-donor cohort, the cumulative frequency of public TCR beta family members distinguished carriers of CMV infection plus the relevant HLA type. The ex vivo response was dominated by HLA-C-restricted CMV-specific TCR beta clonotypes, which also provided the single most frequent clonotype in two of eight donors.

Sequencer: Illumina HiSeq 1500. TCRdb reanalyzed the raw reads on its own, using fastp at Q25 for trimming and MiXCR for clone calling, and kept in-frame beta chains. Duplicate CDR3 protein sequences are folded into a single record with the most common DNA and genes. The sample profile shows about 500,000 distinct CDR3 sequences; 25% to 35% of them were found once. The ten largest clones capture roughly 16% of the sample. As concerns this clonotype: No cognate antigen has been identified for it. Base qualities are not provided; no much larger clone lies one nucleotide away.

Taken with the paper, the label for treatment or condition translates to: in vitro stimulation with specific CMV peptide epitopes to enrich CMV-specific T cells. The clonotype was recovered from a human donor in good health (CMV status not recorded). Some clones in this sample may be carry-over from other donors' samples. This specimen was cultured PBMCs, taken from culture after CMV antigen stimulation.

The DNA sequence is as follows: TGTGCCAGCAGCTTAGTGGTAGCTTTCCCCCGGGGAAACATTCAGTACTTC. This sequence encodes CASSLVVAFPRGNIQYF. The chain was built from TRBV7-2 and TRBJ2-4; the D gene is possibly TRBD2, with 5 bases matching. Trimming takes 1 base from V and 6 bases from J, and the germline ends sit 19 bases apart. Including cysteine and phenylalanine, the CDR3 has 17 amino acids. The read is trimmed to its CDR3 DNA, 51 bases read in frame from base 1. Per the germline V gene, SGHTA is the CDR1 and FQGNSA is the CDR2.